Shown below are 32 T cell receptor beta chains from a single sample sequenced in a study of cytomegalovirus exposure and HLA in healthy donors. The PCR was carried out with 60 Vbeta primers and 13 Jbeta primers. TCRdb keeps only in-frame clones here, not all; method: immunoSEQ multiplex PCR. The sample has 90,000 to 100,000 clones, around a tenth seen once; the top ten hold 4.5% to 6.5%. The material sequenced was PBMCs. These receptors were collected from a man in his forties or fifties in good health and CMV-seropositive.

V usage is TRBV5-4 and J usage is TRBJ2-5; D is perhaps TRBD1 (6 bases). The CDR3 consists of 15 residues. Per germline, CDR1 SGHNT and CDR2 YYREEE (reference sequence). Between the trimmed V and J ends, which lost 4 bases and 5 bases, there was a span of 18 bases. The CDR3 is CASSTGQTLGETQYF. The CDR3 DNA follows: TGTGCCAGCAGCACCGGACAGACCTTAGGGGAGACCCAGTACTTC. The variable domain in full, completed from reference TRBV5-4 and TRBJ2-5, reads ETGVTQSPTHLIKTRGQQVTLRCSSQSGHNTVSWYQQALGQGPQFIFQYYREEENGRGNFPPRFSGLQFPNYSSELNVNALELDDSALYLCASSTGQTLGETQYFGPGTRLLVL.

The CDR3 is CASSPGGAGGPRDTQYF. Here the CDR3 DNA reads TGTGCCAGCAGCCCGGGGGGAGCGGGAGGGCCGCGAGATACGCAGTATTTT. The chain carries TRBV5-4 and TRBJ2-3; TRBD2 matches at 10 bases. Looked up from germline, CDR1 is SGHNT and CDR2 is YYREEE (reference sequence). V trimming: 4 bases; J trimming: 5 bases; junction bases outside the gene matches: 13. The CDR3 runs to 17 residues.

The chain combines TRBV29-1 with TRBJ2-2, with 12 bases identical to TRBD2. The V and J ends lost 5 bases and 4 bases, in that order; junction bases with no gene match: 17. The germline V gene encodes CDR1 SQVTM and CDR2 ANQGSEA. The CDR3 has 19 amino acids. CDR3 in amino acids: CSVQSNGGLAGLGTGELFF. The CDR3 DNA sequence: TGCAGCGTTCAATCCAACGGTGGACTAGCGGGACTAGGCACCGGGGAGCTGTTTTTT.

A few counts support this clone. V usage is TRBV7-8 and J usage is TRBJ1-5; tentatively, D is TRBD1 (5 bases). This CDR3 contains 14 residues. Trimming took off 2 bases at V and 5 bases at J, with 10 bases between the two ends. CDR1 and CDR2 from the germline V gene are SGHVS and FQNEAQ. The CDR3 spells CASSLRRVDQPQHF. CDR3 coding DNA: TGTGCCAGCAGCTTACGCAGGGTAGATCAGCCCCAGCATTTT. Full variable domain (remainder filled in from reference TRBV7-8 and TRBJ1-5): GAGVSQSPRYKVAKRGQDVALRCDPISGHVSLFWYQQALGQGPEFLTYFQNEAQLDKSGLPSDRFFAERPEGSVSTLKIQRTQQEDSAVYLCASSLRRVDQPQHFGDGTRLSIL.

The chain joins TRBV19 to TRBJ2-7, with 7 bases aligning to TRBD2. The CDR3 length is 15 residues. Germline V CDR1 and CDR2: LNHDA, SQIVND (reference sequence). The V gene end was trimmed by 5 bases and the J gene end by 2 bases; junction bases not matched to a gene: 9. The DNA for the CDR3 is TGTGCCAGTAGTCCCACCGCAGGACTAGCCTACGAGCAGTACTTC. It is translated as CASSPTAGLAYEQYF.

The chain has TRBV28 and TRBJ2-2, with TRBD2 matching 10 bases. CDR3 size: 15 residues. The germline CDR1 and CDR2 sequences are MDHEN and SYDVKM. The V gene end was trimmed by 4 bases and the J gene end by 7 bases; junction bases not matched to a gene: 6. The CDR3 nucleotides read TGTGCCAGCAGTTCTCTAGCGGGAGTGGGCGGGGAGCTGTTTTTT. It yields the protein CASSSLAGVGGELFF.

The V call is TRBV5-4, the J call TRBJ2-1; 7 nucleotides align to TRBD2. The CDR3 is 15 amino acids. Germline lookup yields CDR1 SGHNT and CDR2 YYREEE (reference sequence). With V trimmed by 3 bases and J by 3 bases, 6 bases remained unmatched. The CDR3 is CASSSPGGGYNEQFF. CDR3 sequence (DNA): TGTGCCAGCAGCTCCCCGGGGGGAGGCTACAATGAGCAGTTCTTC.

The chain's CDR3 is CASSEGTGGQPQHF. In nucleotides, the CDR3 is TGTGCCAGCAGTGAAGGTACAGGGGGCCAGCCCCAGCATTTT. The J gene is TRBJ1-5, the V gene TRBV2; 9 bases align to TRBD1. Germline V gene sequence: CDR1 SNHLY, CDR2 FYNNEI. CDR3 size: 14 residues. V shed 1 base and J 7 bases; nucleotides not matched to a gene: 2.

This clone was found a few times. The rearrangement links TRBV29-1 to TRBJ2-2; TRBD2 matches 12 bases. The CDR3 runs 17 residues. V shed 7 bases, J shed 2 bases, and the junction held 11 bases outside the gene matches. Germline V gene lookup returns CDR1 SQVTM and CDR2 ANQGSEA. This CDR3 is CSAGGASGRGNTGELFF. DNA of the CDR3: TGCAGCGCCGGGGGGGCTAGCGGGAGGGGAAACACCGGGGAGCTGTTTTTT.

The CDR3 sequence: CASSDEGLRDRGYQETQYF. The CDR3 coding sequence is TGTGCCAGCAGTGACGAGGGGTTGCGAGACAGGGGGTATCAAGAGACCCAGTACTTC. The chain joins TRBV6-4 to TRBJ2-5, with 9 positions matching TRBD1. The CDR3 has 19 amino acids. V trimming: 2 bases; J trimming: 2 bases; junction bases outside the gene matches: 15. CDR1 is MRHNA, CDR2 SNTAGT, per germline.

The CDR3 here is CASSQDTGGDTDTQYF. CDR3 bases: TGTGCCAGCAGCCAAGACACGGGAGGGGACACAGATACGCAGTATTTT. The V call is TRBV4-2, the J call TRBJ2-3, with 8 bases aligning to TRBD2. CDR3 length: 16 residues. The V and J ends lost 0 bases and 2 bases, in that order; junction bases with no gene match: 4. Per the germline V gene, CDR1 is LGHNA and CDR2 is YNFKEQ.

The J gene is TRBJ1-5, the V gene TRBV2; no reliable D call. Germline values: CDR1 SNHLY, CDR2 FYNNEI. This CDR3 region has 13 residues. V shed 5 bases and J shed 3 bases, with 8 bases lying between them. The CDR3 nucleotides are TGTGCCAGCAGTTGGGCCAACAATCAGCCCCAGCATTTT. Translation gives CASSWANNQPQHF.

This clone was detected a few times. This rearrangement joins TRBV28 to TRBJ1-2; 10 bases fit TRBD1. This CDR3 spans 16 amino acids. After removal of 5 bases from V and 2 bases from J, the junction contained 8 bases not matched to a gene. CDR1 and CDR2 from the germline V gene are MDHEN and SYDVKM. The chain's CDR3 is CASSPGTGVVNYGYTF. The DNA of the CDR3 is TGTGCCAGCAGTCCCGGGACAGGGGTGGTGAACTATGGCTACACCTTC.

In DNA, the CDR3 is TGTGCCAGCAGCTTAGATTGGTCCGCCCCCCGGTACGAGCAGTACTTC. It codes for CASSLDWSAPRYEQYF. The chain is built from TRBV11-2 and TRBJ2-7; D is unresolved. CDR1 and CDR2 from the germline V gene are SGHAT and FQNNGV. Trimming removed 0 bases from V and 4 bases from J, with 16 bases in between. The CDR3 has 16 amino acids.

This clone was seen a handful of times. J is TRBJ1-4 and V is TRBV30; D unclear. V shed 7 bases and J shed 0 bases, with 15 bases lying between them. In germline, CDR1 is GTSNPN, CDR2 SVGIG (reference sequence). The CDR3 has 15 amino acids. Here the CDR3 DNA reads TGTGCCTATACGGGGAAGGGAGCAACTAATGAAAAACTGTTTTTT. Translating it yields CAYTGKGATNEKLFF.

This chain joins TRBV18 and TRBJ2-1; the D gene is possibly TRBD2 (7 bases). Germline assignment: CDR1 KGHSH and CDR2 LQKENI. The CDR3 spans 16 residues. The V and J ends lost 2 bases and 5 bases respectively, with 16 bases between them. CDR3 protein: CASSPEGGGRDNEQFF. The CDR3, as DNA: TGTGCCAGCTCACCAGAGGGGGGCGGGAGAGACAATGAGCAGTTCTTC.

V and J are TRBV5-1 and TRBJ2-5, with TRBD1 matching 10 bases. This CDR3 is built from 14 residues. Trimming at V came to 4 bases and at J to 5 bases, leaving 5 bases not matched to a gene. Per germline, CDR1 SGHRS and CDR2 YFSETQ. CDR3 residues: CASSDGTGVETQYF. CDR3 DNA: TGCGCCAGCAGCGACGGGACAGGGGTCGAGACCCAGTACTTC.

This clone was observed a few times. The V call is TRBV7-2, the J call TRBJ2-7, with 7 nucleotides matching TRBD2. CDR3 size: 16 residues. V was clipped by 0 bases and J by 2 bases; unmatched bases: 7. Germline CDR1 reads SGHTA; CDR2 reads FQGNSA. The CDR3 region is CASSLAGGSGTYEQYF. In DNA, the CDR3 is TGTGCCAGCAGCTTAGCGGGGGGGAGCGGGACCTACGAGCAGTACTTC. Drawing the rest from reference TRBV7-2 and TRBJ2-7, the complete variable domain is GAGVSQSPSNKVTEKGKDVELRCDPISGHTALYWYRQSLGQGLEFLIYFQGNSAPDKSGLPSDRFSAERTGGSVSTLTIQRTQQEDSAVYLCASSLAGGSGTYEQYFGPGTRLTVT.

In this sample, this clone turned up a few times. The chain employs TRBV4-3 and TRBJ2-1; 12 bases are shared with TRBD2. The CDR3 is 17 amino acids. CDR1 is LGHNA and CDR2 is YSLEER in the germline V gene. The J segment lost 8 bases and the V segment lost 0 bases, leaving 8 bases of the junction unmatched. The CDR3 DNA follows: TGCGCCAGCAGCCAAGATCCCACTAGCGGGAGGATGGATGAGCAGTTCTTC. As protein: CASSQDPTSGRMDEQFF.

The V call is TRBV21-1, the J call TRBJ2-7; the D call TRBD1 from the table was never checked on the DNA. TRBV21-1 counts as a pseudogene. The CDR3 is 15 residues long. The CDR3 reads CASSKGSGIVYEQYF. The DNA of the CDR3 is TGTGCCAGCAGCAAAGGGTCAGGTATTGTCTACGAGCAGTACTTC.

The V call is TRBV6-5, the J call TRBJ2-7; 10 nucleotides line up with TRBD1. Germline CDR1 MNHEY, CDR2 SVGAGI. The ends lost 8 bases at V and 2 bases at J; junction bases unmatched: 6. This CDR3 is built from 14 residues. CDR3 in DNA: TGTGCCAGCGGACAGGGGGAAACCCCCTACGAGCAGTACTTC. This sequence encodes CASGQGETPYEQYF.

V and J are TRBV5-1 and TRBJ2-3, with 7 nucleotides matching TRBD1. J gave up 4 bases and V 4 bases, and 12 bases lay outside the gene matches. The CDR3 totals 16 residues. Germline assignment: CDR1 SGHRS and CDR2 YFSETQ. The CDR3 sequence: CASSTTIRGWADTQYF. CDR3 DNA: TGCGCCAGCAGCACCACGATCAGGGGGTGGGCAGATACGCAGTATTTT.

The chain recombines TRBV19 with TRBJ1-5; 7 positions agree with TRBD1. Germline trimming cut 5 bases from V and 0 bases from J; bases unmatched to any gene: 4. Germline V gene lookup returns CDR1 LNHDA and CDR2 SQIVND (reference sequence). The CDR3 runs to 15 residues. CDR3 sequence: CASSLDRYSNQPQHF. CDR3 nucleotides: TGTGCCAGTAGTCTGGACAGGTATAGCAATCAGCCCCAGCATTTT.

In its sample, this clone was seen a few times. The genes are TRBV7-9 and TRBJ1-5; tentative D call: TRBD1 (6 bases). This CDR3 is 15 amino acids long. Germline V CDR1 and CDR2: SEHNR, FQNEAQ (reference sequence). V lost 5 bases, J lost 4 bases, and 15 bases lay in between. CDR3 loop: CASSPKGQGNQPQHF. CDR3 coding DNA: TGTGCCAGCAGCCCGAAGGGGCAGGGGAATCAGCCCCAGCATTTT.

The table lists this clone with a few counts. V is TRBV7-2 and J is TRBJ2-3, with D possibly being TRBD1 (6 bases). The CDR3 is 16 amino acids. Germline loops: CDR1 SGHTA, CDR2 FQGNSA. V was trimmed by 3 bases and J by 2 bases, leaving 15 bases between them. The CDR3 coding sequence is TGTGCCAGCAGCTTGATTACAGGGATGGTCACAGATACGCAGTATTTT. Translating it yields CASSLITGMVTDTQYF.

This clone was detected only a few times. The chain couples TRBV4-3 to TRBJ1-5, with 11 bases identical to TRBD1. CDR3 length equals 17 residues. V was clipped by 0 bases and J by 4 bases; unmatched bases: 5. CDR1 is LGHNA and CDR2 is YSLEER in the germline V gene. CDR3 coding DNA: TGCGCCAGCAGCCAAGACGGGACAGGGGGGGGGAATCAGCCCCAGCATTTT. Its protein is CASSQDGTGGGNQPQHF.

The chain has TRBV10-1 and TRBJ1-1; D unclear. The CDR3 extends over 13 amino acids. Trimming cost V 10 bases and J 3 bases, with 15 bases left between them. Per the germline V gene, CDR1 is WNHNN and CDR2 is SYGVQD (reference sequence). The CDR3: CATPTGRDTEAFF. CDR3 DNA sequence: TGCGCCACCCCGACCGGGAGAGACACTGAAGCTTTCTTT.

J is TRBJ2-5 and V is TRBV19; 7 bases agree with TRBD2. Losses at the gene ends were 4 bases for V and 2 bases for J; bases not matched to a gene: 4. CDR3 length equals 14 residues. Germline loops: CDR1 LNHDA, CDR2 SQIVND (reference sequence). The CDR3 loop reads CASSTLATQETQYF. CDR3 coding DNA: TGTGCCAGTAGTACACTAGCGACGCAAGAGACCCAGTACTTC.

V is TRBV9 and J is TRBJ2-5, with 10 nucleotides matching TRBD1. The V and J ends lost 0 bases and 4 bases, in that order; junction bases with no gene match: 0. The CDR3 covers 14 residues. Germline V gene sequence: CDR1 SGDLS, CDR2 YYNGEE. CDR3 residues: CASSVGDRGETQYF. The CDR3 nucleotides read TGTGCCAGCAGCGTAGGGGACAGGGGAGAGACCCAGTACTTC.

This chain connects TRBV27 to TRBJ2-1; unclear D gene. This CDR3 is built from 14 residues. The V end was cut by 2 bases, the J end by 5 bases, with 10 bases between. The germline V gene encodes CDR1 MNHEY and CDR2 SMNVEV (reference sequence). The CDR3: CASSLLSSDNEQFF. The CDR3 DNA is TGTGCCAGCAGTTTACTCTCCTCTGACAATGAGCAGTTCTTC.

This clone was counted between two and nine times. This chain's CDR3 is CASSLFGAYNEQFF. The CDR3 DNA reads TGTGCCAGCAGCTTATTTGGAGCCTACAATGAGCAGTTCTTC. The chain uses TRBV5-5 and TRBJ2-1, with no clear D. V lost 2 bases, J lost 2 bases, and 8 bases lay in between. This CDR3 is 14 amino acids long. Germline V gene lookup returns CDR1 SGHKS and CDR2 YYEKEE (reference sequence).

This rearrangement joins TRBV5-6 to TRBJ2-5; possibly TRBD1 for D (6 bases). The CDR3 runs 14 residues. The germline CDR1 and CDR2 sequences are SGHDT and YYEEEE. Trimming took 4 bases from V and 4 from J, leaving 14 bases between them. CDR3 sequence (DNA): TGTGCCAGCAGCCCCCCGTGGGGGCCAGAGACCCAGTACTTC. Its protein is CASSPPWGPETQYF.